Listed below are T cell receptor beta chains from one sample, sequenced in a study of a mutant IDH1 vaccine in newly diagnosed glioma. These receptors have no identified antigens. Sequencing was performed with immunoSEQ multiplex PCR; in TCRdb, only in-frame clones are kept and a portion is missing. The data show 50,000 to 70,000 clones, 80% to 85% seen once. Sequencing used PBMCs, obtained from a glioma patient whose treatment included an IDH1 peptide vaccine. The source of these receptors is a woman in her thirties or forties with glioma. Some clones in this sample may be carry-over from other donors' samples. CDR3s include the opening cysteine and the closing phenylalanine or tryptophan. A D gene is named only where the DNA matches it firmly. Clone sizes are given selectively: once, few, many, or a class where the clone is expanded.

D	V	size	J	CDR3	DNA
NA	TRBV6-1	NA	TRBJ1-1	CASSEARGEAFF	TGTGCCAGCAGTGAAGCGCGGGGGGAAGCTTTCTTT
NA	TRBV2	NA	TRBJ2-3	CASTRDETSHTQYF	TGTGCCAGCACTCGGGACGAGACCTCACATACGCAGTATTTT
NA	TRBV6-5	NA	TRBJ1-4	CASKILPDAEKLFF	TGTGCCAGCAAAATACTACCAGACGCTGAAAAACTGTTTTTT
NA	TRBV30	NA	TRBJ1-1	CAWNLFGNTEAFF	TGTGCCTGGAATTTGTTCGGGAACACTGAAGCTTTCTTT
TRBD1	TRBV15	once	TRBJ1-4	CATSSGTGGEKLFF	TGTGCCACCAGCTCCGGGACAGGGGGAGAAAAACTGTTTTTT
TRBD1	TRBV19	NA	TRBJ1-2	CATQDRPSYGYTF	TGTGCCACCCAGGACAGGCCCAGCTATGGCTACACCTTC
NA	TRBV30	NA	TRBJ2-5	CAWSYRDKKETQYF	TGTGCCTGGAGTTACCGGGACAAAAAAGAGACCCAGTACTTC
NA	TRBV21-1	NA	TRBJ2-7	CASSSRPTCEQYF	TGTGCCAGCAGCAGTAGGCCCACTTGCGAGCAGTACTTC
NA	TRBV5-5	NA	TRBJ1-1	CASSLAVMNTEAFF	TGTGCCAGCAGCTTGGCGGTCATGAACACTGAAGCTTTCTTT
NA	TRBV15	NA	TRBJ2-5	CATSRAETQYF	TGTGCCACCAGCAGAGCAGAGACCCAGTACTTC
NA	TRBV9	NA	TRBJ2-7	CASSVGVGGSYEQYF	TGTGCCAGCAGCGTAGGTGTAGGTGGCTCCTACGAGCAGTACTTC
TRBD1	TRBV6-1	NA	TRBJ1-2	CASSEALAGGAGGYTF	TGTGCCAGCAGTGAAGCGCTGGCAGGGGGCGCAGGTGGCTACACCTTC
TRBD1	TRBV19	NA	TRBJ1-1	CASTPTGGTEAFF	TGTGCCAGTACCCCGACAGGGGGCACTGAAGCTTTCTTT
NA	TRBV30	few	TRBJ1-1	CAWRGLTGEAFF	TGTGCCTGGAGGGGCCTCACAGGTGAAGCTTTCTTT
NA	TRBV4-2	once	TRBJ1-1	CASSQIAGSGDTEAFF	TGTGCCAGCAGCCAAATAGCAGGGAGTGGGGACACTGAAGCTTTCTTT
TRBD1	TRBV7-8	few	TRBJ1-6	CASSSGQGNSPLHF	TGTGCCAGCAGCTCGGGACAGGGGAATTCACCCCTCCACTTT
TRBD1	TRBV29-1	NA	TRBJ1-1	CSAASTGGWFTEAFF	TGCAGCGCCGCGTCGACAGGGGGCTGGTTCACTGAAGCTTTCTTT
NA	TRBV2	NA	TRBJ2-1	CATSLHEEQFF	TGTGCCACCAGCCTTCATGAAGAGCAGTTCTTC
TRBD2	TRBV5-6	NA	TRBJ2-1	CASSLGLAGGLQFF	TGTGCCAGCAGCTTAGGACTAGCGGGGGGTTTGCAGTTCTTC
TRBD2	TRBV5-4	NA	TRBJ2-3	CASRPGLSFEDTQYF	TGTGCCAGCAGACCGGGACTATCCTTTGAGGATACGCAGTATTTT
NA	TRBV2	few	TRBJ1-2	CASDSSEGYTF	TGTGCCAGCGATAGCTCTGAGGGCTACACCTTC
NA	TRBV5-1	few	TRBJ1-1	CASSFGMNTEAFF	TGCGCCAGCAGCTTCGGAATGAACACTGAAGCTTTCTTT
NA	TRBV5-6	NA	TRBJ1-5	CASSLGQGSQPQHF	TGTGCCAGCAGCTTGGGGCAGGGAAGTCAGCCCCAGCATTTT
NA	TRBV27	few	TRBJ1-1	CASNPGGPGRAFF	TGTGCCAGCAACCCTGGGGGGCCAGGGAGGGCTTTCTTT
TRBD2	TRBV7-2	NA	TRBJ2-2	CASSLDLAGVGELFF	TGTGCCAGCAGCTTAGACCTAGCGGGGGTCGGGGAGCTGTTTTTT
NA	TRBV6-1	NA	TRBJ1-1	CASSEGSETEAFF	TGTGCCAGCAGTGAAGGCAGCGAAACTGAAGCTTTCTTT
TRBD2	TRBV7-9	NA	TRBJ2-5	CASSSLAGGPIQETQYF	TGTGCCAGCAGCTCGCTAGCGGGGGGACCTATCCAAGAGACCCAGTACTTC
TRBD1	TRBV28	NA	TRBJ2-7	CASIIGGTGVEQYF	TGTGCCAGCATCATAGGGGGGACAGGGGTCGAGCAGTACTTC
NA	TRBV18	NA	TRBJ1-1	CASSPLEGLRTEAFF	TGTGCCAGCTCCCCCCTCGAGGGGCTGAGGACTGAAGCTTTCTTT
NA	TRBV2	NA	TRBJ1-6	CASSETSGNNSPLHF	TGTGCCAGCAGTGAAACAAGTGGAAATAATTCACCCCTCCACTTT
NA	TRBV6-6	NA	TRBJ2-4	CASSAQWDAKNIQYF	TGTGCCAGCAGTGCCCAATGGGACGCCAAAAACATTCAGTACTTC
NA	TRBV7-9	NA	TRBJ2-5	CASSGGSGETRYF	TGTGCCAGCAGCGGAGGATCCGGGGAGACCCGGTACTTC
NA	TRBV7-2	NA	TRBJ2-1	CASRLTTSYNEQFF	TGTGCCAGCAGACTCACGACGAGTTACAATGAGCAGTTCTTC
NA	TRBV9	NA	TRBJ1-1	CASSGPSRTANTEAFF	TGTGCCAGCAGCGGACCTTCGAGGACAGCGAACACTGAAGCTTTCTTT
NA	TRBV9	NA	TRBJ2-5	CASSVARGETQYF	TGTGCCAGCAGCGTAGCGAGGGGGGAGACCCAGTACTTC
NA	TRBV5-8	few	TRBJ2-7	CASSSGVPGQYF	TGTGCCAGCAGCTCCGGGGTCCCTGGGCAGTACTTC
NA	TRBV5-1	NA	TRBJ1-2	CASRAAANYGYTF	TGCGCCAGCAGGGCAGCCGCCAACTATGGCTACACCTTC
NA	TRBV9	once	TRBJ1-1	CASSDPGAVMNTEAFF	TGTGCCAGCAGCGATCCTGGGGCGGTTATGAACACTGAAGCTTTCTTT
TRBD1	TRBV6-5	NA	TRBJ2-1	CASSLQGSEQFF	TGTGCCAGCAGCTTACAGGGGAGTGAGCAGTTCTTC
NA	TRBV30	NA	TRBJ1-2	CAWSPAVRDGYTF	TGTGCCTGGAGTCCGGCAGTCCGAGATGGCTACACCTTC
NA	TRBV25-1	NA	TRBJ1-2	CASSVMGERVDGYTF	TGTGCCAGCAGTGTGATGGGGGAGCGGGTCGATGGCTACACCTTC
TRBD1	TRBV13	NA	TRBJ2-7	CASSLAGQGAWEQYF	TGTGCCAGCAGCTTAGCTGGACAGGGGGCATGGGAGCAGTACTTC
NA	TRBV5-1	NA	TRBJ2-7	CASRGGDGSTYEQYF	TGCGCCAGCAGGGGGGGAGATGGGTCGACCTACGAGCAGTACTTC
TRBD1	TRBV29-1	NA	TRBJ2-7	CSVVGQGYEQYF	TGCAGCGTTGTGGGACAGGGGTACGAGCAGTACTTC